The clone carrying this TCR beta chain has at least ten counts. These data come from a study of T cells in Graves' hyperthyroidism and ophthalmopathy. Patients were excluded because of uncontrolled infection, other autoimmune disease, pregnancy or lactation. Clinical symptoms, serum thyroxine, TRAb, thyroid ultrasound and orbital computed tomography informed diagnoses. Amplified TCR beta CDR3 regions came from RNA transcripts. The TCR CDR3 was amplified in a first-round RT-PCR using the HTBI primer set. TCRdb redid the calling of the multiplex PCR reads with MiXCR, one entry per CDR3 protein. Of 600,000 or so distinct CDR3 sequences detected, under 20% appear once; the ten largest clones hold less than 4.5%. Sequences were obtained from blood. This TCR came from a woman aged 30 to 39 with Graves' hyperthyroidism.

CDR3 DNA: TGTGCCAGCAGACTTTACACCGGGGAGCTGTTTTTT. Translated, it gives CASRLYTGELFF. The chain links TRBV5-6 to TRBJ2-2, with D uncertain. The CDR3 runs 12 residues. CDR1 SGHDT and CDR2 YYEEEE come from the germline V gene. The V end was cut by 5 bases, the J end by 3 bases, with 5 bases between.